This record covers a single T cell receptor beta chain. It was at deep level that the assay was run. As processed by the authors: ImmunoSEQ supplied junction-only sequences lacking quality scores, so filtering was different. Here immunoSEQ multiplex PCR was the method, and the copy in TCRdb shows in-frame clones only, minus some. V and J calls and clone size are copied from that table; D and trimming were computed from the DNA. The data contain 500,000 to 550,000 clones, 95% to 97% of them singletons. The sample belongs to a study of shared clonotypes between healthy human individuals. Study as a whole: Three men and a couple of women, aged 18 to 49, were donors. A donor's plate count was three for CD4 naive and three for CD4 memory; CD8 naive had two and CD8 memory one.

V was cut by 1 base and J by 2 bases, with 9 bases left in between. This CDR3 region has 15 residues. Germline V gene data show CDR1 as SGHRS and CDR2 as YFSETQ. This receptor was taken from a woman under 40 in good health. The sample comprised naive CD4+ T cells sorted from blood. As for subset: CD45RA+ positively selected. This chain uses TRBV5-1 with TRBJ1-4; D not resolved. The CDR3 sequence is CASSLFGGTNEKLFF. In nucleotides, the CDR3 is TGCGCCAGCAGCTTGTTTGGAGGCACTAATGAAAAACTGTTTTTT.